This is a list of T cell receptor beta chains from one sample in a study of CD4 T cells in relation to SARS-CoV-2 and coronaviruses. Sequencing was performed with immunoSEQ multiplex PCR; in TCRdb, only in-frame clones are kept and a portion is missing. The sample shows about 26,000 clones, around 67% of them seen only once. For these receptors, no antigen is known. What was sequenced was CD4+ T cells from PBMCs, cultured in vitro. These receptors originate from a human donor in good health. CDR3s leave out the opening cysteine and the closing phenylalanine or tryptophan. The D gene is left open where the match is weak. Expanded clones are given a class, and other clones once, few, many or no size at all.

d_call,v_call,j_call,clone_size,cdr3_aa
TRBD2,TRBV4-1,TRBJ2-1,NA,ASSQNGPRGRGSYNEQF
TRBD1,TRBV5-6,TRBJ2-3,NA,ASSLDRGSRTDTQY
TRBD1,TRBV6-2/TRBV6-3,TRBJ2-7,NA,ASSYSGTGGKDEQY
NA,TRBV5-1,TRBJ2-3,NA,ASNRGTDTQY
TRBD1,TRBV5-5,TRBJ2-1,NA,ASSLGTGVYNEQF
NA,TRBV4-1,TRBJ2-7,NA,ASSQDPAVAGYEQY
NA,TRBV6-2/TRBV6-3,TRBJ1-2,NA,ASSYSRQGGGYT
NA,TRBV6-2/TRBV6-3,TRBJ2-5,NA,ASSLEETQY
NA,TRBV23-1,TRBJ2-1,NA,ASSQSKNEQF
NA,TRBV10-2,TRBJ2-5,NA,ASSELWGQETQY
TRBD2,TRBV10-3,TRBJ2-7,NA,AISRRSGSLTYEQY
NA,TRBV7-9,TRBJ2-3,NA,ASSPLLDTQY
NA,TRBV12-3/TRBV12-4,TRBJ1-5,once,ASSLVGNQPQH
NA,TRBV6-5,TRBJ2-1,NA,ASNSYNEQF
NA,TRBV25-1,TRBJ2-4,NA,ASSPQGNIQY
NA,TRBV9,TRBJ2-7,NA,ASSPRGGHKDSYEQY
TRBD2,TRBV5-1,TRBJ2-1,once,ARSTSGSPRFAYNEQF
NA,TRBV2,TRBJ2-7,NA,ASRGDGIYEQY